Below, one TCR beta chain is given with its context. Its cognate antigen is unknown. Produced via immunoSEQ multiplex PCR; TCRdb's table is partial and in-frame only. The data contain some 160,000 clones, 81% of them singletons. The data are from a study of cytotoxic CD8 clonotypes in ibrutinib-treated CLL. Findings and caveats of the study: Under treatment, the uncommon public clonotypes either contracted or remained stable. At the start, clonality exceeded age-matched healthy donors and followed circulating CD8+ T-cell counts. Rising at ibrutinib response, clonality subsequently fell back toward baseline at progression. Different sampling times were used for sustained-remission and progressing patients.

V lost 1 base, J lost 8 bases, and 12 bases lay in between. In germline, CDR1 is SSHAT, CDR2 FNYEAQ (reference sequence). The CDR3 sequence is 14 residues long. The TCR sequence derives from a human donor with chronic lymphocytic leukemia. This specimen consisted of PBMCs, obtained after 12 months of ibrutinib treatment. The chain employs TRBV7-7 and TRBJ2-1; D is uncertain. The CDR3, as DNA: TGTGCCAGCAGCTTAGATGTGTCCTCGCATGAGCAGTTCTTC. Its translation is CASSLDVSSHEQFF.